What follows are 10 T cell receptor beta chains derived from one specimen sequenced in a study of blood T cell repertoires in COVID-19. Data came from immunoSEQ multiplex PCR; TCRdb stores just in-frame clones and leaves some out. The table shows approximately 240,000 clones, with roughly nine tenths occurring only once. Sample: PBMCs or T cells enriched from blood (not recorded which). The receptors stem from a woman aged 50 to 60 in a cohort exposed to, infected with or recovered from COVID-19 (not recorded which).

The rearrangement uses TRBV28 and TRBJ2-2, with D uncertain. This CDR3 has 13 residues. Germline V CDR1 and CDR2: MDHEN, SYDVKM. Trimming pared 5 bases from V and 5 bases from J, leaving 9 bases between. CDR3 protein: CASSPRNTGELFF. The DNA for the CDR3 is TGTGCCAGCAGTCCCAGAAATACCGGGGAGCTGTTTTTT.

The rearrangement uses TRBV4-3 and TRBJ2-3; the D is unclear. This CDR3 spans 13 amino acids. Trimming took off 0 bases at V and 10 bases at J, with 11 bases between the two ends. Per germline, CDR1 LGHNA and CDR2 YSLEER. CDR3 sequence (DNA): TGCGCCAGCAGCCAAGATGGCGGAGAAGCGCAGTATTTT. It is translated as CASSQDGGEAQYF.

The chain is built from TRBV3-1 (or the pseudogene TRBV3-2) and TRBJ1-6; 7 bases fit TRBD1. Per the germline V gene, CDR1 is LGHDT and CDR2 is YNNKEL (reference sequence). The CDR3 sequence is 18 residues long. V was pared by 5 bases and J by 1 base, with 11 bases of the junction left unmatched. CDR3 residues: CASSCPTGYESYNSPLHF. The CDR3 DNA reads TGTGCCAGCAGCTGCCCGACAGGGTACGAGTCCTATAATTCACCCCTCCACTTT.

This rearrangement joins TRBV7-9 to TRBJ2-2; 9 nucleotides align to TRBD1. J was trimmed by 1 base and V by 7 bases; bases with no gene match: 7. CDR3 length equals 16 residues. The germline V gene encodes CDR1 SEHNR and CDR2 FQNEAQ (reference sequence). CDR3 amino acids: CASIPGQGKNTGELFF. The CDR3 DNA reads as TGTGCCAGCATCCCCGGACAGGGGAAGAACACCGGGGAGCTGTTTTTT. Drawing the rest from reference TRBV7-9 and TRBJ2-2, the complete variable domain is DTGVSQNPRHKITKRGQNVTFRCDPISEHNRLYWYRQTLGQGPEFLTYFQNEAQLEKSRLLSDRFSAERPKGSFSTLEIQRTEQGDSAMYLCASIPGQGKNTGELFFGEGSRLTVL.

The CDR3 reads CASSIAASGGTLSYNEQFF. The CDR3 bases are TGTGCCAGCAGCATCGCAGCTAGCGGGGGGACCCTCTCCTACAATGAGCAGTTCTTC. This chain links TRBV9 with TRBJ2-1; the match to TRBD2 covers 11 bases. The J segment lost 0 bases and the V segment lost 4 bases, leaving 12 bases of the junction unmatched. The germline CDR1 and CDR2 sequences are SGDLS and YYNGEE. The CDR3 is made up of 19 amino acids.

This chain uses TRBV27 with TRBJ1-6, with 9 bases matching TRBD1. CDR1 is MNHEY, CDR2 SMNVEV, per germline (reference sequence). The CDR3 length is 13 residues. Trimming cost V 10 bases and J 10 bases; bases outside gene matches: 8. CDR3 in amino acids: CATMSDRGSPLHF. CDR3 bases: TGTGCCACGATGTCGGACAGGGGCTCACCCCTCCACTTT.

V is TRBV4-2 and J is TRBJ2-3; tentatively, D is TRBD2 (5 bases). Per germline, CDR1 LGHNA and CDR2 YNFKEQ. CDR3 length: 14 residues. With 3 bases removed from V and 0 bases from J, the gap between germline ends came to 7 bases. CDR3 residues: CASSQDFSTDTQYF. The CDR3 DNA sequence: TGTGCCAGCAGCCAGGACTTCAGCACAGATACGCAGTATTTT.

A few counts support this clone. V is TRBV12-3 or TRBV12-4 and J is TRBJ1-4; D gene ambiguous. This CDR3 comprises 13 residues. V shed 2 bases and J shed 10 bases, with 11 bases lying between them. The CDR3 is CASSLSTAGKLFF. The CDR3 DNA is TGTGCCAGCAGTTTAAGTACAGCTGGAAAACTGTTTTTT.

V gene TRBV6-1 combines with J gene TRBJ2-7; D remains unclear. Germline V lookup: CDR1 MNHNS, CDR2 SASEGT. The CDR3 consists of 13 residues. V dropped 1 base and J dropped 4 bases, with 8 bases sitting between them. The CDR3 region is CASSEGANYEQYF. Written as DNA, the CDR3 is TGTGCCAGCAGTGAAGGTGCGAATTACGAGCAGTACTTC.

In nucleotides, the CDR3 is TGTGCCAGCAGCCCAATCGGGGGGGTCACAGATACGCAGTATTTT. Its translation is CASSPIGGVTDTQYF. The V call is TRBV2, the J call TRBJ2-3, with 8 bases matching TRBD2. From germline, CDR1 is SNHLY and CDR2 FYNNEI. The CDR3 is 15 amino acids. The ends lost 6 bases at V and 2 bases at J; junction bases unmatched: 7.